This is a list of T cell receptor beta chains from one sample in a study of CD8 T cells in Susac syndrome. MiXCR, applied by TCRdb to the immunoSEQ multiplex PCR reads, yields one record per CDR3 protein. This sample yields around 130,000 distinct CDR3 sequences, of which 85% to 95% are seen a single time; roughly 0.092% belongs to the top ten. Material for sequencing was CD4+ T cells from PBMCs. Receptors originate from a human donor in good health. CDR3s include the opening cysteine and the closing phenylalanine or tryptophan. D genes are given only for firm matches. Expanded clones get a size class; other rows say once, few or many, or leave the size out.

v_call	j_call	clone_size	d_call	cdr3_nt	cdr3_aa
TRBV7-8	TRBJ2-7	.	TRBD2	TGTGCCAGCAGCCGGACTAGCGGGAGGTTCGAGCAGTACTTC	CASSRTSGRFEQYF
TRBV4-1	TRBJ2-2	.	.	TGCGCCAGCAGCCAAGCCCCGGACAGCGCGAACACCGGGGAGCTGTTTTTT	CASSQAPDSANTGELFF
TRBV5-1	TRBJ2-5	.	TRBD1	TGCGCCAGCAGCTTGGCTTCTCTGCAGGGGGCGGCGGAGACCCAGTACTTC	CASSLASLQGAAETQYF
TRBV14	TRBJ1-6	once	.	TGTGCCAGCAGCCAAGACATTTCACCCCTCCACTTT	CASSQDISPLHF
TRBV12-3/TRBV12-4	TRBJ2-1	.	.	TGTGCCAGCGGGGGTGCTGGGAAAGCTTACGATGAGCAGTTCTTC	CASGGAGKAYDEQFF
TRBV5-1	TRBJ1-4	.	TRBD1	TGCGCCAGCAGCTCAGGACAGGTGACTAATGAAAAACTGTTTTTT	CASSSGQVTNEKLFF
TRBV5-1	TRBJ2-7	.	TRBD1	TGCGCCAGCAGCGCCGGGACAGGGTCAGGCGAGCAGTACTTC	CASSAGTGSGEQYF
TRBV3-1	TRBJ1-3	once	.	TGTGCCAGCAGCCAAGATCGAGGGTACTCTGGAAACACCATATATTTT	CASSQDRGYSGNTIYF
TRBV20-1	TRBJ2-3	once	.	TGCAGTGCTAGCCTTGTTGCACTAAAAACAGATACGCAGTATTTT	CSASLVALKTDTQYF
TRBV12-3/TRBV12-4	TRBJ2-5	once	.	TGTGCCAGCGCACAGACCCAAGAGACCCAGTACTTC	CASAQTQETQYF
TRBV2	TRBJ1-2	.	.	TGTGCCAGCAGTGAAGGATGGGCGGTGAAGAACTATGGCTACACCTTC	CASSEGWAVKNYGYTF
TRBV7-2	TRBJ2-1	.	TRBD2	TGTGCCAGCAGCCCCCGACTAGCGGGAGTCGGTGAGCAGTTCTTC	CASSPRLAGVGEQFF
TRBV7-9	TRBJ1-1	.	.	TGTGCCAGCAGCTCCCTGGTGAACACTGAAGCTTTCTTT	CASSSLVNTEAFF
TRBV19	TRBJ1-6	.	.	TGTGCCAGTAGTCCTCGGACGGAGAGCTCCTATAATTCACCCCTCCACTTT	CASSPRTESSYNSPLHF
TRBV2	TRBJ2-3	.	TRBD1	TGTGCCAGCAGTAGAGACAGGGGGTTCACAGATACGCAGTATTTT	CASSRDRGFTDTQYF
TRBV30	TRBJ1-6	.	.	TGTGCCTGGAGTCACGAGGTCAATTCACCCCTCCACTTT	CAWSHEVNSPLHF
TRBV5-1	TRBJ1-1	.	.	TGCGCCAGCGCACTTCCAGGTGGAATGAACACTGAAGCTTTCTTT	CASALPGGMNTEAFF
TRBV29-1	TRBJ1-2	.	.	TGCAGCGTTGAACCAGGGGCGTATGGCTACACCTTC	CSVEPGAYGYTF
TRBV29-1	TRBJ2-5	.	.	TGCAGCGTTGAGGTGGGTGGCTTCCAAGAGACCCAGTACTTC	CSVEVGGFQETQYF
TRBV5-1	TRBJ2-1	.	.	TGCGCCAGCAGCTTGCTGGTGAATGAGCAGTTCTTC	CASSLLVNEQFF
TRBV7-8	TRBJ2-7	.	.	TGTGCCAGCAGCTCCGGACTTCTCGGCGAGCAGTACTTC	CASSSGLLGEQYF
TRBV6-5	TRBJ2-2	.	TRBD1	TGTGCCAGCAGGCCCGGGACAGGACTTACCGGGGAGCTGTTTTTT	CASRPGTGLTGELFF